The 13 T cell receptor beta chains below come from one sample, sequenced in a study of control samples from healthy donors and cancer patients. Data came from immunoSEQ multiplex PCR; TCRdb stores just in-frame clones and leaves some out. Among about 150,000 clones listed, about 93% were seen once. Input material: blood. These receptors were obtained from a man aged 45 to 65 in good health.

The CDR3 DNA reads TGTGCCAGCAGCTTAAGTATTGAGGGATTGACTTTCTTT. Its protein is CASSLSIEGLTFF. The chain links TRBV7-9 to TRBJ1-1; D is unclear. This CDR3 has 13 amino acids. Trimming shortened V by 2 bases and J by 12 bases, and 16 bases separated the two germline ends. CDR1 is SEHNR and CDR2 is FQNEAQ in the germline V gene (reference sequence).

CDR3 sequence: CASSQTPGQGGNQPQHF. As DNA, the CDR3 is TGCGCCAGCAGTCAAACCCCGGGACAGGGAGGCAATCAGCCCCAGCATTTT. This chain joins TRBV5-1 and TRBJ1-5, with 9 bases that match TRBD1. Germline assignment: CDR1 SGHRS and CDR2 YFSETQ. V lost 5 bases, J lost 2 bases, and 11 bases stayed unmatched. The CDR3 is 17 residues long.

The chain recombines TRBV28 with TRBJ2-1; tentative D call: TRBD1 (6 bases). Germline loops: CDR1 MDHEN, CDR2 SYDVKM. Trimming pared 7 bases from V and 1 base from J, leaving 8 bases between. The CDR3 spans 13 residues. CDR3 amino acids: CASKGVSYNEQFF. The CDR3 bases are TGTGCCAGCAAGGGGGTTTCCTACAATGAGCAGTTCTTC. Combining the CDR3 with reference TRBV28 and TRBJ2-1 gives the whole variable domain DVKVTQSSRYLVKRTGEKVFLECVQDMDHENMFWYRQDPGLGLRLIYFSYDVKMKEKGDIPEGYSVSREKKERFSLILESASTNQTSMYLCASKGVSYNEQFFGPGTRLTVL.

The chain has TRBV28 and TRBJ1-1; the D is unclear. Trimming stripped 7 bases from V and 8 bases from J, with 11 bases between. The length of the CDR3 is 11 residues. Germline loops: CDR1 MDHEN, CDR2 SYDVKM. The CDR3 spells CASKGGREAFF. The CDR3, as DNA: TGTGCCAGCAAGGGCGGGCGGGAAGCTTTCTTT.

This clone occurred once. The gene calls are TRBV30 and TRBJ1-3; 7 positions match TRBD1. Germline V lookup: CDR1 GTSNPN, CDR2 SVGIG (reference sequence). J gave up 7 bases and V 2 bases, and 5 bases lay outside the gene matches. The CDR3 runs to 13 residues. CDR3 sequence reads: CAWSWRGLNTIYF. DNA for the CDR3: TGTGCCTGGAGTTGGAGGGGGCTGAACACCATATATTTT.

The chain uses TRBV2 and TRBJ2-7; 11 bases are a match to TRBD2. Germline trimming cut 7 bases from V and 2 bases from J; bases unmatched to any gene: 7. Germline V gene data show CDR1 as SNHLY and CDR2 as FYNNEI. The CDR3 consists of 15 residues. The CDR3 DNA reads TGTGCCAGCATAGGGCTAGCGGGAGGACCCTACGAGCAGTACTTC. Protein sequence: CASIGLAGGPYEQYF.

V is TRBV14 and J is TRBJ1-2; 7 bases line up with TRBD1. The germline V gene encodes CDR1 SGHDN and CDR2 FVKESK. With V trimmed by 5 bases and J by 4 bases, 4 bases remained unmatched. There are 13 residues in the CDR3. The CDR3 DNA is TGTGCCAGCAGCAGGGGACAGTCCTATGGCTACACCTTC. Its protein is CASSRGQSYGYTF. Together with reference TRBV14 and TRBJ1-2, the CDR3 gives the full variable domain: EAGVTQFPSHSVIEKGQTVTLRCDPISGHDNLYWYRRVMGKEIKFLLHFVKESKQDESGMPNNRFLAERTGGTYSTLKVQPAELEDSGVYFCASSRGQSYGYTFGSGTRLTVV.

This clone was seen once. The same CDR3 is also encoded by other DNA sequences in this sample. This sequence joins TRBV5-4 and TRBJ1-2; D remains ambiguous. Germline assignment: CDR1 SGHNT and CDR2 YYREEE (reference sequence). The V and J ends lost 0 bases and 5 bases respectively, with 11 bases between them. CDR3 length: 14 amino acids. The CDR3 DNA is TGTGCCAGCAGCTTGGATGCAGGAGGGTATGGCTACACCTTC. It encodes CASSLDAGGYGYTF.

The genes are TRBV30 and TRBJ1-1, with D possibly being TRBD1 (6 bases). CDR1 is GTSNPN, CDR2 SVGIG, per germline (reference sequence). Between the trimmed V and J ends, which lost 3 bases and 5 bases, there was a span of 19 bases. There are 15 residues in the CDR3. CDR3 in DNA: TGTGCCTGGAGAGGGGGGGCCACGGGTTGGACTGAAGCTTTCTTT. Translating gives CAWRGGATGWTEAFF.

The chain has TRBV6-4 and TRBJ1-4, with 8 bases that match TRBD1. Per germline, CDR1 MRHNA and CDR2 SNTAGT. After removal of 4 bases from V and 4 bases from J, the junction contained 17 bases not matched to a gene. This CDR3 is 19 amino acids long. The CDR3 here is CASSAGGRARGPLNEKLFF. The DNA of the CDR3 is TGTGCCAGCAGTGCAGGGGGCAGGGCCCGGGGACCTCTTAATGAAAAACTGTTTTTT.

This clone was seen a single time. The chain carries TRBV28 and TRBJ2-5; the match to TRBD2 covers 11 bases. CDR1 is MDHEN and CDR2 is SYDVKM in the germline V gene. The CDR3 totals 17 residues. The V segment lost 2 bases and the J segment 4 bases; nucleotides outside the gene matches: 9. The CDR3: CASSLIGSGRAGETQYF. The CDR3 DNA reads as TGTGCCAGCAGTTTAATAGGTAGCGGGAGGGCCGGAGAGACCCAGTACTTC. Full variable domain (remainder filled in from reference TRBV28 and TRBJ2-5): DVKVTQSSRYLVKRTGEKVFLECVQDMDHENMFWYRQDPGLGLRLIYFSYDVKMKEKGDIPEGYSVSREKKERFSLILESASTNQTSMYLCASSLIGSGRAGETQYFGPGTRLLVL.

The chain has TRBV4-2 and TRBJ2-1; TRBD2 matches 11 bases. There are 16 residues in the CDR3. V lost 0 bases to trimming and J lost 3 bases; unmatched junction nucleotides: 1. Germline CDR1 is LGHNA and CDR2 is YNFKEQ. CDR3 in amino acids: CASSQELAGDYNEQFF. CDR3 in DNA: TGTGCCAGCAGCCAAGAACTAGCGGGAGACTACAATGAGCAGTTCTTC.

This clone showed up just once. The chain's CDR3 is CASSEGRNSGANVLTF. The CDR3 coding sequence is TGTGCCAGCAGTGAAGGAAGAAACTCTGGGGCCAACGTCCTGACTTTC. This chain uses TRBV2 with TRBJ2-6; D gene ambiguous. Germline assignment: CDR1 SNHLY and CDR2 FYNNEI. CDR3 length equals 16 residues. The ends were cut back, 1 base at V and 0 bases at J, with 7 bases in the middle.